This section outlines one T cell receptor beta chain sequence together with its context. Produced via immunoSEQ multiplex PCR; TCRdb's table is partial and in-frame only. The sample comprises about 72,000 clones, approximately 91% of which are singletons, and approximately 28% rests with the top ten. These data originate in a study of blood T cell repertoires in COVID-19. V gave up 3 bases and J gave up 0 bases; unmatched junction bases: 1. Germline CDR1 reads SGHRS; CDR2 reads YFSETQ. The CDR3 totals 14 residues. The chain has TRBV5-1 and TRBJ2-7; 9 bases align to TRBD1. Sequencing was performed on peripheral blood. The receptor's source is a man in his forties or fifties with acute or convalescent COVID-19. Here the CDR3 reads CASSWGQGSYEQYF. The CDR3 coding sequence is TGCGCCAGCAGCTGGGGACAGGGCTCCTACGAGCAGTACTTC.